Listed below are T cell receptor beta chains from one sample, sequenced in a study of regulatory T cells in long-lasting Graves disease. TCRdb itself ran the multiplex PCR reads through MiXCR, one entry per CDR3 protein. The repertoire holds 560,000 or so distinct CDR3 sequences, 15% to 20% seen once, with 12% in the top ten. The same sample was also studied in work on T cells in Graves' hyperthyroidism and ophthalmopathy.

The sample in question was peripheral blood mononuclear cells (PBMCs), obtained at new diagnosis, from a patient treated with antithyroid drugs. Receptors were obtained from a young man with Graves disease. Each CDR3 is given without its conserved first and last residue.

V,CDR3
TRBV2,ASTGLRAANGKLF
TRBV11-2,ASSVSGADYNEQF
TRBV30,AWGFGAAGETQY
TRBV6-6,ASSYSGPGQGFNQPQH
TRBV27,ASSLGPGQGNHGYT
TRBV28,ASSFSAGGANYGYT
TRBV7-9,ASKSGSSYNEQF
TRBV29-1,SVEGRSGAHYEQY
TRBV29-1,SVRSGGETQY
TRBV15,ATSTGHSNQPQH
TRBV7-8,ASSPYRETQY
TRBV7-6,ASSWGVGQGGTEAF
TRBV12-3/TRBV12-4,ASSSNGFYEQY
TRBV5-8,ASSTGTGFSNEKLF
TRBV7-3,ASSLTGQGKSETQY
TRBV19,ASTPSISYMNTEAF
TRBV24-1,ATSDPGTGAYEQY
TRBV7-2,ASSSHGGEGGSPLH
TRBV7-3,ASSRTSGRSSYNEQF
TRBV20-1,SATPGSGRYNERF
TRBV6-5,ASSYSGGGFGEAF
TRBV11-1,ASSQGQVNEQF
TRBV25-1,ASSDSQGPPGDEQF
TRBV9,ASSATGGEETQY
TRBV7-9,ASSGTGRSTYEQY
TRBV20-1,SARDSGRAETQY
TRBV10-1,ASSDRTSSTDTQY